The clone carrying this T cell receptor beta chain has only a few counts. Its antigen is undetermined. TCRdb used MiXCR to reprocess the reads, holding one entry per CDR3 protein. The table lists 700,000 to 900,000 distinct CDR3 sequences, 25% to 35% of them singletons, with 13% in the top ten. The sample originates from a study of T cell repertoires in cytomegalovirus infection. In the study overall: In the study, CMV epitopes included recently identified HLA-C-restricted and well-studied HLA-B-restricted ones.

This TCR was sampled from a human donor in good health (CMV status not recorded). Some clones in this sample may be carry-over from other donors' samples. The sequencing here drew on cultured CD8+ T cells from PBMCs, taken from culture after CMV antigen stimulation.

In DNA form, the CDR3 reads TGTGCCAGCAGCGGAAGGGACTACAGCACAGATACGCAGTATTTT. Translated: CASSGRDYSTDTQYF. V gene TRBV9 combines with J gene TRBJ2-3, with 7 bases aligning to TRBD2. Germline V gene lookup returns CDR1 SGDLS and CDR2 YYNGEE. V was clipped by 3 bases and J by 0 bases; unmatched bases: 4. CDR3 length equals 15 residues.